One and the same sample provided the 7 T cell receptor beta chains below, sequenced in a study of neoadjuvant nivolumab and ipilimumab in lung cancer. Profiled with immunoSEQ multiplex PCR; TCRdb holds only in-frame clones, not every one. The sample lists tens of thousands of clones; 85% to 90% were seen once. The sequencing here drew on blood, taken before neoadjuvant nivolumab, alone or with ipilimumab. The receptors stem from an adult with non-small cell lung cancer. Some clones in this sample may be carry-over from other donors' samples.

The J gene is TRBJ1-2, the V gene TRBV7-3; 10 positions agree with TRBD1. CDR1 is SGHTA, CDR2 FQGTGA, per germline. V was pared by 5 bases and J by 7 bases, with 7 bases of the junction left unmatched. This CDR3 is 14 amino acids long. The CDR3 is CASSPGQGMAGYTF. In nucleotides, the CDR3 is TGTGCCAGCAGCCCGGGACAGGGGATGGCTGGCTACACCTTC.

The chain has TRBV28 and TRBJ2-6; D is possibly TRBD1 (6 bases). V gave up 5 bases and J gave up 4 bases, with 12 bases separating them. Germline V CDR1 and CDR2: MDHEN, SYDVKM. The CDR3 is 15 amino acids. Written as DNA, the CDR3 is TGTGCCAGCAGTCTGGGGGCGCGCGGGGCCAACGTCCTGACTTTC. Its translation is CASSLGARGANVLTF.

The chain is built from TRBV7-2 and TRBJ2-4; 7 nucleotides match TRBD2. The CDR3 is made up of 14 amino acids. The junction had 2 bases not matched to a gene; V was cut back by 4 bases and J by 2 bases. Looked up from germline, CDR1 is SGHTA and CDR2 is FQGNSA. The CDR3 is CASSSAGTKNIQYF. The CDR3 DNA reads as TGTGCCAGCAGCTCAGCGGGGACCAAAAACATTCAGTACTTC. Looking up the rest from reference TRBV7-2 and TRBJ2-4 gives the full variable domain: GAGVSQSPSNKVTEKGKDVELRCDPISGHTALYWYRQSLGQGLEFLIYFQGNSAPDKSGLPSDRFSAERTGGSVSTLTIQRTQQEDSAVYLCASSSAGTKNIQYFGAGTRLSVL.

The chain recombines TRBV23-1 with TRBJ2-7; D ambiguous. TRBV23-1 is recorded as an ORF, its role being uncertain. V was shortened by 6 bases and J by 9 bases, with 9 bases between the two germline ends. This CDR3 is 10 amino acids long. The CDR3 DNA follows: TGCGCCAGCAGGCCCGACTTGCAGTACTTC. Residues: CASRPDLQYF.

V and J are TRBV19 and TRBJ2-2; 13 positions agree with TRBD2. J was trimmed by 13 bases and V by 8 bases; bases with no gene match: 10. Looked up from germline, CDR1 is LNHDA and CDR2 is SQIVND (reference sequence). This CDR3 comprises 14 residues. The CDR3, as DNA: TGTGCCAGTGGGATCGGGACTAGCGGGATAAGGCTGTTTTTT. This translates into CASGIGTSGIRLFF.

This sequence joins TRBV14 and TRBJ1-1; the D is unclear. Trimming cost V 4 bases and J 1 base, with 7 bases left between them. The germline gives CDR1 SGHDN, CDR2 FVKESK. This CDR3 has 13 amino acids. The CDR3 loop is CASSRTENTEAFF. In DNA form, the CDR3 reads TGTGCCAGCAGCCGGACGGAGAACACTGAAGCTTTCTTT.

This clone was seen more than once but under ten times. The chain has TRBV5-1 and TRBJ1-2, with TRBD1 matching over 9 bases. Germline lookup yields CDR1 SGHRS and CDR2 YFSETQ. The length of the CDR3 is 15 residues. The J segment lost 6 bases and the V segment lost 4 bases, leaving 10 bases of the junction unmatched. Here the CDR3 reads CASSPLTGGGNGYTF. CDR3 DNA sequence: TGCGCCAGCAGCCCCCTGACAGGGGGAGGGAATGGCTACACCTTC.